The entry below gives a single T cell receptor (beta chain) sequence along with its context. Antigen specificity is unknown. The data derive from a study of cytomegalovirus exposure and HLA in healthy donors. About the research overall: The roughly 120 validation repertoires used the same platform as the 666 first-cohort repertoires, a later analysis reported. Points from the study as a whole: As was reported, the classifier diagnosed cytomegalovirus status with high specificity and sensitivity. Specific recognition of CMV antigens was confirmed in vitro for a few chains (all CMV-associated). Associated with cytomegalovirus, according to the listing, were 150 to 200 TCR beta chains.

The CDR3 contains 15 residues. Germline V gene lookup returns CDR1 SNHLY and CDR2 FYNNEI. The junction had 6 bases not matched to a gene; V was cut back by 5 bases and J by 0 bases. This table comes from immunoSEQ multiplex PCR, and its TCRdb copy is limited to in-frame clones, with some not included. The sample includes 200,000 to 250,000 clones, over 80% of them seen just once. The sample comprised PBMCs. The J gene is TRBJ1-1, the V gene TRBV2; 7 bases line up with TRBD1. This clonotype was obtained from a woman between 25 and 40 years old in good health and CMV-seropositive. The CDR3 DNA follows: TGTGCCAGCAGTAGTCAGGGGGTTTTGAACACTGAAGCTTTCTTT. Its protein is CASSSQGVLNTEAFF.